This TCR beta chain was sequenced for a study of T cells in Graves' hyperthyroidism and ophthalmopathy. In the study overall: Peripheral blood was secured at the point of initial diagnosis, before any treatment.

The investigators amplified TCR beta CDR3 regions from RNA transcripts. HTBI primers were the set used in a first-round RT-PCR of the TCR CDR3. TCRdb processed the multiplex PCR reads anew with MiXCR; each CDR3 protein has one entry. The table records almost 600,000 distinct CDR3 sequences, about 15% of them present only once. Uncontrolled infections, other autoimmune diseases, pregnancy or lactation led to exclusion of patients. Blood was sampled at initial diagnosis of hyperthyroidism, prior to onset of any ophthalmopathy symptoms. The source of the PBMCs was less than 12 ml of fresh peripheral blood. Germline CDR1 reads DFQATT; CDR2 reads SNEGSKA (reference sequence). The V end lost 5 bases, the J end lost 1 base, and 14 bases lay between the germline ends. The CDR3 is 14 residues long.

The clonotype was recovered from a woman younger than 45 with Graves' hyperthyroidism that later progressed to Graves' ophthalmopathy. Material for sequencing was blood. The chain recombines TRBV20-1 with TRBJ1-1; maybe TRBD1 (5 bases). The CDR3 nucleotides are TGCAGTGCTCTAAGACAGCCCTCGAACACTGAAGCTTTCTTT. Protein: CSALRQPSNTEAFF.